This T cell receptor (beta chain) was sequenced for a study of molecular identifiers for immune sequencing clone quantification. Bulk TCR libraries used previously described methods and listed TCR primers. TCRdb used MiXCR to reprocess the PCR reads, holding one entry per CDR3 protein. This sample yields about 300,000 distinct CDR3 sequences, of which about a fifth are seen a single time; roughly 0.86% belongs to the top ten. This clonotype came up many times. Its antigen is still unknown. Study-level points and caveats: For effector cells, clones above 20 RNA copies held over 99% of molecules; for naive cells, under 1%.

Sorted naive CD8 T cells, 20,000 to 1,000,000, were sequenced from 10%, 30% or 50% RNA. Naive CD8 T cells underwent sorting with the CD8+CD4-CCR7+CD45RA+ definition. Unmatched junction bases numbered 9, after V lost 5 bases and J lost 0 bases. The CDR3 covers 16 residues. Germline V CDR1 and CDR2: GTSNPN, SVGIG (reference sequence). The chain carries TRBV30 and TRBJ2-1; TRBD2 matches 8 bases. Sequencing was performed on naive CD8+ T cells from blood, with Jurkat cell RNA spiked in. Subset denoted: FACS-sorted CD8+CD4-CCR7+CD45RA+ naive T cells. This receptor was taken from a human donor in good health. Some libraries in this study had Jurkat cell RNA spiked in. CDR3 protein: CAWSLGLADSYNEQFF. The CDR3 DNA reads TGTGCCTGGTCTTTAGGACTAGCAGACTCCTACAATGAGCAGTTCTTC.